Relative to its sample, the clone carrying this TCR beta chain is medium-sized (0.01 to 0.1%). What it recognizes is unknown. All TCR cDNA molecules were individually tagged with a unique molecular identifier. Each CDR3 protein gets one entry after TCRdb re-called the 5' RACE reads with MiXCR. The data contain some 8,000 distinct CDR3 sequences, 5% to 7% of them singletons. Time point defined: sample taken at primary tumor resection. The authors sequenced whole RNA from tumor, nontumor lung or frozen PBMC without sorting. This specimen belongs to a study of spatial heterogeneity in lung cancer. Study in general: More beta-chain than alpha-chain sequences were consistently detected. General observations from the study: The appearance of ubiquitous expanded tumor TCRs in blood was greater at resection than follow-up.

The V end was cut by 0 bases, the J end by 4 bases, with 17 bases between. The CDR3 has 17 residues. Per germline, CDR1 MGHRA and CDR2 YSYEKL. The source of this sequence is a male donor with early-stage non-small cell lung cancer. The sample here was PBMCs, taken at surgery. This chain joins TRBV4-1 and TRBJ2-3; D might be TRBD2 (6 bases). CDR3: CASSQDPSTRGSDTQYF. CDR3 sequence (DNA): TGCGCCAGCAGCCAAGATCCATCGACCCGGGGGTCAGATACGCAGTATTTT.